The 24 T cell receptor beta chains in this list originate from one sample, sequenced in a study of shared clonotypes between healthy human individuals. TCRdb's copy holds only in-frame clones and misses some; the assay was immunoSEQ multiplex PCR. The repertoire holds around 1,000,000 clones, around 77% seen once, with approximately 0.95% in the top ten. Sequencing was done on a sample of memory CD4+ T cells from PBMCs. Stated subset: CD45RA-negative fraction. The receptors here all came from a man aged 18-30 years in good health. Some clones in this sample may be carry-over from other donors' samples.

J is TRBJ2-5 and V is TRBV6-4; TRBD2 matches at 7 bases. V was clipped by 3 bases and J by 9 bases; unmatched bases: 13. The CDR3 is 15 amino acids. Germline CDR1 reads MRHNA; CDR2 reads SNTAGT. The CDR3, as DNA: TGTGCCAGCAGTGAGACGGCTAGCGGACTTGCGGCCCAGTACTTC. The encoded protein is CASSETASGLAAQYF.

Here the CDR3 reads CASSLGAGYQETQYF. Here the CDR3 DNA reads TGTGCCAGCAGCTTAGGAGCCGGGTACCAAGAGACCCAGTACTTC. The rearrangement links TRBV11-2 to TRBJ2-5, with D unresolved. The V end was cut by 1 base, the J end by 0 bases, with 9 bases between. The CDR3 contains 15 residues. Germline loops: CDR1 SGHAT, CDR2 FQNNGV.

The V gene is TRBV5-1, the J gene TRBJ2-6, with D possibly being TRBD1 (5 bases). CDR3 size: 16 residues. Germline V gene sequence: CDR1 SGHRS, CDR2 YFSETQ. V was trimmed by 3 bases and J by 3 bases, leaving 13 bases between them. For the CDR3, the DNA is TGCGCCAGCAGCTCGACAGTAGTAGGTGGGGCCAACGTCCTGACTTTC. Its translation: CASSSTVVGGANVLTF.

The rearrangement joins TRBV7-3 to TRBJ2-5; no clear D gene. Per the germline V gene, CDR1 is SGHTA and CDR2 is FQGTGA. CDR3 length equals 13 residues. V was clipped by 4 bases and J by 1 base, with 7 bases between them. CDR3 amino acids: CASSSGVQETQYF. CDR3 nucleotide sequence: TGTGCCAGCAGCTCTGGGGTCCAAGAGACCCAGTACTTC. Variable domain in full (rest from reference TRBV7-3 and TRBJ2-5): GAGVSQTPSNKVTEKGKYVELRCDPISGHTALYWYRQSLGQGPEFLIYFQGTGAADDSGLPNDRFFAVRPEGSVSTLKIQRTERGDSAVYLCASSSGVQETQYFGPGTRLLVL.

The chain has TRBV5-1 and TRBJ1-3, with D possibly being TRBD1 (5 bases). The V end was cut by 1 base, the J end by 0 bases, with 8 bases between. Germline CDR1 SGHRS, CDR2 YFSETQ. The CDR3 is 15 residues long. In DNA form, the CDR3 reads TGCGCCAGCAGCTTGTGGGGGAACTCTGGAAACACCATATATTTT. Translation: CASSLWGNSGNTIYF.

This clone was detected only once. The chain is built from TRBV28 and TRBJ2-7; 9 bases line up with TRBD2. Germline trimming cut 2 bases from V and 6 bases from J; bases unmatched to any gene: 8. There are 15 residues in the CDR3. Germline lookup yields CDR1 MDHEN and CDR2 SYDVKM. The CDR3 loop is CASSLGRAGGSEQYF. The CDR3 bases are TGTGCCAGCAGTTTAGGCAGAGCGGGAGGAAGCGAGCAGTACTTC.

The rearrangement uses TRBV28 and TRBJ2-6; 10 nucleotides align to TRBD2. The trim removed 4 bases at V and 0 bases at J, leaving 6 bases unmatched. Germline V gene lookup returns CDR1 MDHEN and CDR2 SYDVKM. The CDR3 totals 18 residues. CDR3 in DNA: TGTGCCAGCAGTTCGAATCTAGCGGGAGACTCTGGGGCCAACGTCCTGACTTTC. Translating gives CASSSNLAGDSGANVLTF.

This clone has a handful of counts. Additional DNA sequences in this sample encode the identical CDR3. As DNA, the CDR3 is TGTGCCAGCAGCCCAAGAGGGGGACTAGCGGACACCGGGGAGCTGTTTTTT. It encodes CASSPRGGLADTGELFF. The chain links TRBV9 to TRBJ2-2, with 11 bases that match TRBD2. J was trimmed by 3 bases and V by 4 bases; bases with no gene match: 8. Germline CDR1 is SGDLS and CDR2 is YYNGEE. The CDR3 covers 17 residues.

About this clone itself: Distinct nucleotide sequences in the sample also encode this CDR3. The chain couples TRBV5-1 to TRBJ2-7; D gene unclear. CDR3 length: 12 residues. V was pared by 6 bases and J by 0 bases, with 7 bases between. Germline CDR1 SGHRS, CDR2 YFSETQ. CDR3 nucleotides: TGCGCCAGCACTGATAGCTCCTACGAGCAGTACTTC. Translation: CASTDSSYEQYF.

This clone came up a few times. The chain employs TRBV2 and TRBJ1-2; D ambiguous. Looked up from germline, CDR1 is SNHLY and CDR2 is FYNNEI. Trimming pared 1 base from V and 2 bases from J, leaving 11 bases between. The CDR3 covers 15 residues. CDR3 in DNA: TGTGCCAGCAGTGAAGGGTGGCAGGCAAACTATGGCTACACCTTC. Protein product: CASSEGWQANYGYTF.

This sequence joins TRBV7-2 and TRBJ2-7; 12 bases match TRBD2. Looked up from germline, CDR1 is SGHTA and CDR2 is FQGNSA. The CDR3 is 15 amino acids. The J segment lost 4 bases and the V segment lost 4 bases, leaving 5 bases of the junction unmatched. The CDR3: CASSSPSGRAYEQYF. The CDR3 DNA is TGTGCCAGCAGCTCCCCTAGCGGGAGGGCATACGAGCAGTACTTC.

This chain joins TRBV21-1 and TRBJ2-6; TRBD1, the D gene given by the table, was not confirmed from the DNA. TRBV21-1 is a pseudogene. This CDR3 region has 15 residues. The CDR3 DNA reads as TGTGCCAGCAGGCAGGGGGCGCCAGGGGCCAACGTCCTGACTTTC. Translated, it gives CASRQGAPGANVLTF.

The chain combines TRBV2 with TRBJ1-1; unclear D gene. Per the germline V gene, CDR1 is SNHLY and CDR2 is FYNNEI. The germline V and J ends were trimmed by 3 bases and 10 bases, with 12 bases remaining between them. The CDR3 is made up of 12 amino acids. CDR3 region: CASSDLRRGAFF. The CDR3 bases are TGTGCCAGCAGTGATCTCAGGAGAGGAGCTTTCTTT.

A single count supports this clone. The same CDR3 can be traced to other DNA sequences in this sample. J is TRBJ1-4 and V is TRBV18; D remains ambiguous. Germline V gives CDR1 KGHSH, CDR2 LQKENI. The CDR3 runs 13 residues. The V end lost 3 bases, the J end lost 8 bases, and 10 bases lay between the germline ends. The CDR3 DNA reads TGTGCCAGCTCACCCCCGGGGAGCGAAAAACTGTTTTTT. This gives the protein CASSPPGSEKLFF.

The sample holds a few counts of this clone. This chain uses TRBV7-2 with TRBJ1-1, with D maybe TRBD1 (6 bases). Germline V gene lookup returns CDR1 SGHTA and CDR2 FQGNSA. There are 14 residues in the CDR3. V was trimmed by 2 bases and J by 6 bases, leaving 13 bases between them. The CDR3 loop is CASSLFTGWPEAFF. DNA of the CDR3: TGTGCCAGCAGCTTATTTACAGGGTGGCCTGAAGCTTTCTTT.

The V gene is TRBV15, the J gene TRBJ2-7; D perhaps matches TRBD1 (5 bases). CDR1 and CDR2 (germline): LNHNV, YYDKDF (reference sequence). The V and J ends lost 0 bases and 3 bases respectively, with 9 bases between them. This CDR3 contains 14 residues. The CDR3 reads CATSRDRRGYEQYF. The CDR3 nucleotides are TGTGCCACCAGCAGAGATCGAAGGGGCTACGAGCAGTACTTC.

The V and J genes are TRBV4-2 and TRBJ2-1; 8 bases match TRBD2. V gave up 3 bases and J gave up 5 bases; unmatched junction bases: 9. Germline values: CDR1 LGHNA, CDR2 YNFKEQ. This CDR3 comprises 16 residues. CDR3: CASSQVGRAPDNEQFF. The CDR3 nucleotides read TGTGCCAGCAGCCAGGTCGGGAGGGCCCCAGACAATGAGCAGTTCTTC.

This rearrangement joins TRBV19 to TRBJ1-5; D may be TRBD1 (5 bases). Trimming pared 2 bases from V and 7 bases from J, leaving 18 bases between. Looked up from germline, CDR1 is LNHDA and CDR2 is SQIVND (reference sequence). The CDR3 covers 16 residues. The CDR3 DNA reads as TGTGCCAGTAGTATAAGGAGGCAGGGCAGTTTACAGCCCCAGCATTTT. Its translation is CASSIRRQGSLQPQHF.

CDR3 sequence: CASRTTGGADTQYF. In DNA form, the CDR3 reads TGTGCCAGCAGAACGACAGGGGGCGCAGATACGCAGTATTTT. The chain links TRBV6-1 to TRBJ2-3, with 10 bases aligning to TRBD1. With V trimmed by 6 bases and J by 4 bases, 4 bases remained unmatched. The germline gives CDR1 MNHNS, CDR2 SASEGT. The CDR3 covers 14 residues.

The V call is TRBV9, the J call TRBJ2-3; D might be TRBD2 (6 bases). Trimming shortened V by 0 bases and J by 2 bases, and 10 bases separated the two germline ends. This CDR3 is 15 amino acids long. Germline V lookup: CDR1 SGDLS, CDR2 YYNGEE. The CDR3 coding sequence is TGTGCCAGCAGCGTAGATCCTAGCGCCACAGATACGCAGTATTTT. Its protein product is CASSVDPSATDTQYF.

V gene TRBV9 combines with J gene TRBJ1-2, with D possibly being TRBD1 (6 bases). The V end lost 8 bases, the J end lost 5 bases, and 13 bases lay between the germline ends. Looked up from germline, CDR1 is SGDLS and CDR2 is YYNGEE. This CDR3 region has 12 residues. The CDR3 loop is CASEGEFYGYTF. As DNA, the CDR3 is TGTGCCAGTGAGGGGGAGTTTTATGGCTACACCTTC.

Turning to this clone: The same CDR3 arises from other DNA sequences in this sample as well. The chain recombines TRBV6-1 with TRBJ1-1; weak D call: TRBD1 (5 bases). The ends were cut back, 2 bases at V and 1 base at J, with 8 bases in the middle. This CDR3 has 14 residues. Germline V CDR1 and CDR2: MNHNS, SASEGT. The CDR3 coding sequence is TGTGCCAGCAGTGAACGAGGGGCGAACACTGAAGCTTTCTTT. It specifies CASSERGANTEAFF.

The chain has TRBV5-1 and TRBJ2-3; tentative D call: TRBD2 (6 bases). In germline, CDR1 is SGHRS, CDR2 YFSETQ. With 1 base removed from V and 2 bases from J, the gap between germline ends came to 14 bases. This CDR3 is 16 amino acids long. CDR3 in amino acids: CASSLISGVSTDTQYF. The CDR3 nucleotides read TGCGCCAGCAGCTTGATTTCGGGAGTCTCCACAGATACGCAGTATTTT.

This clone was counted once. The chain recombines TRBV6-1 with TRBJ1-5; TRBD1 might be the D (5 bases). The CDR3 is 14 amino acids. V lost 6 bases, J lost 1 base, and 10 bases lay in between. CDR1 and CDR2 from the germline V gene are MNHNS and SASEGT. Here the CDR3 reads CASSVQDSNQPQHF. Here the CDR3 DNA reads TGTGCCAGCAGCGTACAGGACAGCAATCAGCCCCAGCATTTT.